The 6 T cell receptor beta chains below all came from one sample that was sequenced in a study of neurological immune-mediated disorders. Time point specified: longitudinal time-point 3. TCRdb reanalysed the 5' RACE reads using MiXCR and keeps one entry per CDR3 protein. The repertoire includes about 48,000 distinct CDR3 sequences, approximately 11% of them detected once, and roughly 10% sits in the top ten. Specimen: PBMCs. These receptors all come from a male donor with HTLV-1-associated myelopathy (HAM/TSP).

This clonotype occurred many times. This chain connects TRBV7-2 to TRBJ2-5; D is unresolved. V gave up 0 bases and J gave up 5 bases, with 16 bases separating them. CDR1 and CDR2 from the germline V gene are SGHTA and FQGNSA. This CDR3 is built from 16 residues. Written as DNA, the CDR3 is TGTGCCAGCAGCTTAGCGACTTGGGGTCCCGGGGAGACCCAGTACTTC. Encoded protein: CASSLATWGPGETQYF.

This clonotype was observed at least ten times. The V and J genes are TRBV20-1 and TRBJ1-1; 10 bases are a match to TRBD1. Germline CDR1 DFQATT, CDR2 SNEGSKA (reference sequence). The CDR3 runs 13 residues. J gave up 2 bases and V 6 bases, and 3 bases lay outside the gene matches. The CDR3 region has the DNA TGCAGTGCACGGACAGGGGGAAACACTGAAGCTTTCTTT. Translation: CSARTGGNTEAFF.

This clonotype is medium-sized by share. CDR3: CSVNYTQTTYGYTF. Here the CDR3 DNA reads TGCAGCGTTAATTACACCCAAACGACCTATGGCTACACCTTC. The V and J genes are TRBV29-1 and TRBJ1-2; D is ambiguous. V was shortened by 5 bases and J by 4 bases, with 17 bases between the two germline ends. CDR1 and CDR2 from the germline V gene are SQVTM and ANQGSEA. The CDR3 covers 14 residues.

At least ten counts were recorded for this clonotype. V gene TRBV6-6 combines with J gene TRBJ1-5, with a weak D call TRBD1 (6 bases). The V and J ends lost 0 bases and 4 bases respectively, with 10 bases between them. This CDR3 region has 15 residues. Germline V gives CDR1 MNHNY, CDR2 SVGAGI (reference sequence). CDR3 amino acids: CASSYSDSRNQPQHF. CDR3 bases: TGTGCCAGCAGTTACTCGGACAGCAGGAATCAGCCCCAGCATTTT.

The table lists this clonotype with many counts. The V and J genes are TRBV28 and TRBJ1-4; no reliable D call. Trimming removed 1 base from V and 4 bases from J, with 10 bases in between. CDR1 is MDHEN and CDR2 is SYDVKM in the germline V gene. CDR3 size: 15 residues. The CDR3 spells CASSLLLPSNEKLFF. CDR3 coding DNA: TGTGCCAGCAGTTTATTGCTTCCGAGTAATGAAAAACTGTTTTTT.

This clonotype was counted many times. V usage is TRBV12-3 or TRBV12-4 and J usage is TRBJ1-2; 8 bases are shared with TRBD1. The junction had 7 bases not matched to a gene; V was cut back by 4 bases and J by 6 bases. CDR3 length: 14 amino acids. This CDR3 reads CASSSDREWNGYTF. The CDR3 DNA reads as TGTGCCAGCAGTTCGGACAGGGAATGGAATGGCTACACCTTC.